This T cell receptor beta chain was captured by sequencing in a study of T cell changes during pregnancy in multiple sclerosis. CDR3 length: 17 residues. CDR1 LGHNA and CDR2 YNFKEQ come from the germline V gene. J lost 2 bases, V lost 2 bases, and 7 bases had no gene match. This clone was recorded once. TCRdb's table, derived via immunoSEQ multiplex PCR, lists solely in-frame clones and lacks some. The top ten clones hold 1.2% of a sample with 30,000 to 45,000 clones, just over 85% of them seen once. The receptor was isolated from a female donor with multiple sclerosis, enrolled in a pregnancy study. The gene calls are TRBV4-2 and TRBJ2-1; 9 nucleotides line up with TRBD2. The sequences come from CD4+ T cells from peripheral blood mononuclear cells, collected before pregnancy. The CDR3 loop reads CASSQRALAGTYNEQFF. CDR3 sequence (DNA): TGTGCCAGCAGCCAAAGAGCCCTAGCGGGAACCTACAATGAGCAGTTCTTC.